This T cell receptor beta chain comes out of a study of T cells in Graves' hyperthyroidism and ophthalmopathy. This CDR3 comprises 13 residues. V lost 0 bases and J 4 bases, leaving 7 bases between the germline ends. In germline, CDR1 is SGHRS, CDR2 YFSETQ. This clonotype was seen a few times. The TCR beta CDR3 regions underwent amplification using RNA transcripts as the source. TCR CDR3 underwent first-round RT-PCR with the HTBI primer set. MiXCR was run by TCRdb on the multiplex PCR reads, yielding one entry per CDR3 protein. The sample shows around 690,000 distinct CDR3 sequences, 15% to 20% of them seen only once.

The gene calls are TRBV5-1 and TRBJ1-2; D remains ambiguous. The sample was blood. This receptor was obtained from a man aged 50 to 59 with Graves' hyperthyroidism. For the CDR3, the DNA is TGCGCCAGCAGCTTGGAAGACATCTATGGCTACACCTTC. It encodes CASSLEDIYGYTF.